The 22 T cell receptor beta chains listed next were all sequenced from one sample in a study of T cell responses to AZD1222 COVID-19 vaccine. Data came from immunoSEQ multiplex PCR; TCRdb stores just in-frame clones and leaves some out. The sample shows roughly 100,000 clones, 90% of them seen only once. The specimen was peripheral blood, collected on day 0 of AZD1222 vaccination. The receptors derive from an adult in good health.

This chain connects TRBV10-3 to TRBJ1-1, with D unclear. The germline V gene has CDR1 ENHRY and CDR2 SYGVKD. The CDR3 is 15 residues long. Trimming took off 0 bases at V and 3 bases at J, with 11 bases between the two ends. CDR3 sequence: CAISESNIGHTEAFF. CDR3 in DNA: TGTGCCATCAGTGAGTCGAATATAGGGCACACTGAAGCTTTCTTT.

This rearrangement joins TRBV2 to TRBJ1-4, with a possible D match to TRBD1 (5 bases). Trimming cost V 6 bases and J 4 bases, with 12 bases left between them. Germline CDR1 is SNHLY and CDR2 is FYNNEI. The CDR3 has 14 residues. The CDR3 sequence is CASSPGGDNEKLFF. The CDR3 DNA sequence: TGTGCCAGCAGCCCCGGGGGTGATAATGAAAAACTGTTTTTT.

The J gene is TRBJ2-3, the V gene TRBV11-3, with 8 bases matching TRBD2. The CDR3 is 14 amino acids. The V segment lost 5 bases and the J segment 6 bases; nucleotides outside the gene matches: 7. Germline assignment: CDR1 SGHNT and CDR2 YENEEA. In DNA, the CDR3 is TGTGCCAGCAGCCCAGGGACTAGAGGGGATACGCAGTATTTT. It encodes CASSPGTRGDTQYF.

The chain employs TRBV18 and TRBJ1-4; D not resolved. Trimming cost V 3 bases and J 6 bases, with 14 bases left between them. CDR1 is KGHSH and CDR2 is LQKENI in the germline V gene. This CDR3 has 15 amino acids. CDR3 sequence reads: CASSPLAGRDEKLFF. DNA of the CDR3: TGTGCCAGCTCACCGTTGGCAGGCCGAGATGAAAAACTGTTTTTT.

The rearrangement links TRBV4-1 to TRBJ2-2; perhaps TRBD1 as D (5 bases). CDR3 size: 18 residues. CDR1 and CDR2 (germline): MGHRA, YSYEKL. Deletions cut 1 base from V and 4 bases from J, with 19 bases between. The CDR3 loop is CASSQGAIRAGPTGELFF. The CDR3 bases are TGCGCCAGCAGCCAAGGAGCAATACGGGCAGGGCCCACCGGGGAGCTGTTTTTT.

The chain is built from TRBV9 and TRBJ1-3; 7 bases line up with TRBD1. The CDR3 runs 15 residues. From germline, CDR1 is SGDLS and CDR2 YYNGEE. Losses at the gene ends were 4 bases for V and 2 bases for J; bases not matched to a gene: 6. The CDR3 spells CASSPGQHTGNTIYF. CDR3 in DNA: TGTGCCAGCAGCCCGGGACAGCACACTGGAAACACCATATATTTT.

The chain carries TRBV12-3 or TRBV12-4 and TRBJ2-5, with no clear D. V lost 1 base and J lost 4, with 7 bases in between. The CDR3 has 13 amino acids. Here the CDR3 DNA reads TGTGCCAGCAGTTTAGAGGTAGGAGAGACCCAGTACTTC. It codes for CASSLEVGETQYF.

This chain joins TRBV11-2 and TRBJ1-4, with a possible D match to TRBD1 (5 bases). Deletions cut 3 bases from V and 5 bases from J, with 7 bases between. The CDR3 consists of 13 residues. Germline V gene sequence: CDR1 SGHAT, CDR2 FQNNGV. CDR3 amino acids: CASSLGGNEKLFF. In DNA, the CDR3 is TGTGCCAGCAGCTTGGGGGGAAATGAAAAACTGTTTTTT.

CDR3 loop: CARSFRQDHYEQYF. CDR3 DNA: TGTGCCAGAAGCTTTCGACAGGACCATTACGAGCAGTACTTC. The chain is built from TRBV7-5 and TRBJ2-7; the table's TRBD1 call for D was not verified on the DNA. TRBV7-5 is given as a pseudogene. The CDR3 is made up of 14 amino acids.

The chain recombines TRBV2 with TRBJ2-7; D possibly uses TRBD1 or TRBD2 (5 bases each). V was trimmed by 11 bases and J by 2 bases, leaving 13 bases between them. There are 12 residues in the CDR3. Germline lookup yields CDR1 SNHLY and CDR2 FYNNEI. CDR3 sequence: CAGGFSTYEQYF. The CDR3 bases are TGTGCCGGGGGATTCTCTACCTACGAGCAGTACTTC.

The chain recombines TRBV7-9 with TRBJ1-3; 8 bases map to TRBD1. Germline V CDR1 and CDR2: SEHNR, FQNEAQ (reference sequence). With V trimmed by 3 bases and J by 0 bases, 1 base remained unmatched. The CDR3 runs 15 residues. The CDR3 region is CASSFQGASGNTIYF. CDR3 DNA: TGTGCCAGCAGCTTTCAGGGGGCCTCTGGAAACACCATATATTTT.

This chain links TRBV11-3 with TRBJ2-1; 8 bases agree with TRBD1. The trim removed 4 bases at V and 0 bases at J, leaving 5 bases unmatched. Germline V gene data show CDR1 as SGHNT and CDR2 as YENEEA. The CDR3 extends over 16 amino acids. CDR3 protein: CASSSRGLGSYNEQFF. Here the CDR3 DNA reads TGTGCCAGCAGCTCCAGGGGGCTCGGCTCCTACAATGAGCAGTTCTTC.

The chain links TRBV18 to TRBJ2-7; D gene uncertain. V was clipped by 2 bases and J by 7 bases, with 9 bases between them. The CDR3 is 12 amino acids. Germline V gives CDR1 KGHSH, CDR2 LQKENI. The CDR3 sequence is CASSPSGEEQYF. The CDR3 coding sequence is TGTGCCAGCTCACCAAGTGGGGAAGAGCAGTACTTC. The full variable domain, its missing parts supplied by reference TRBV18 and TRBJ2-7, is NAGVMQNPRHLVRRRGQEARLRCSPMKGHSHVYWYRQLPEEGLKFMVYLQKENIIDESGMPKERFSAEFPKEGPSILRIQQVVRGDSAAYFCASSPSGEEQYFGPGTRLTVT.

This chain connects TRBV30 to TRBJ2-5, with D uncertain. Trimming pared 2 bases from V and 4 bases from J, leaving 8 bases between. The CDR3 extends over 12 amino acids. Germline V gene sequence: CDR1 GTSNPN, CDR2 SVGIG (reference sequence). The chain's CDR3 is CAWSFQGETQYF. Here the CDR3 DNA reads TGTGCCTGGAGTTTTCAAGGAGAGACCCAGTACTTC.

The chain uses TRBV10-3 and TRBJ2-3, with 12 positions matching TRBD1. The CDR3 extends over 15 amino acids. V shed 2 bases, J shed 6 bases, and the junction held 3 bases outside the gene matches. Per the germline V gene, CDR1 is ENHRY and CDR2 is SYGVKD. CDR3 loop: CAISEGDRGPDTQYF. The CDR3 coding sequence is TGTGCCATCAGTGAGGGGGACAGGGGGCCTGATACGCAGTATTTT.

V gene TRBV6-2 or TRBV6-3 combines with J gene TRBJ2-6; no firm D call. The CDR3 has 14 amino acids. Germline V CDR1 and CDR2: MNHEY, SVGEGT. Trimming cost V 2 bases and J 0 bases, with 2 bases left between them. CDR3 region: CASSYDSGANVLTF. The CDR3 DNA follows: TGTGCCAGCAGTTACGACTCTGGGGCCAACGTCCTGACTTTC.

The chain combines TRBV28 with TRBJ2-1; 8 nucleotides agree with TRBD1. After removal of 9 bases from V and 6 bases from J, the junction contained 7 bases not matched to a gene. The germline V gene encodes CDR1 MDHEN and CDR2 SYDVKM. The CDR3 contains 13 residues. As DNA, the CDR3 is TGTGCCAGTGCGACAGGGGCCCCCAATGAGCAGTTCTTC. This sequence encodes CASATGAPNEQFF.

The chain couples TRBV2 to TRBJ2-7, with 9 positions matching TRBD1. CDR3 size: 15 residues. The junction had 6 bases not matched to a gene; V was cut back by 6 bases and J by 0 bases. From germline, CDR1 is SNHLY and CDR2 FYNNEI. The CDR3: CASSPTGGNSYEQYF. CDR3 in DNA: TGTGCCAGCAGCCCGACAGGGGGGAACTCCTACGAGCAGTACTTC.

Only one count was recorded for this clone. The gene calls are TRBV30 and TRBJ1-1; no firm D call. The germline V gene has CDR1 GTSNPN and CDR2 SVGIG (reference sequence). CDR3 size: 12 residues. Trimming took 3 bases from V and 7 from J, leaving 12 bases between them. As DNA, the CDR3 is TGTGCCTGGAGCGCCAGACACGGTGAAGCTTTCTTT. This gives the protein CAWSARHGEAFF.

V is TRBV7-9 and J is TRBJ1-4; weak D call: TRBD1 (6 bases). The CDR3 sequence is 14 residues long. Germline V gene data show CDR1 as SEHNR and CDR2 as FQNEAQ (reference sequence). Between the trimmed V and J ends, which lost 2 bases and 3 bases, there was a span of 7 bases. The CDR3 region has the DNA TGTGCCAGCAGCTTAAGGGGGGCTAATGAAAAACTGTTTTTT. Amino acid sequence: CASSLRGANEKLFF.

The genes are TRBV18 and TRBJ1-2; D perhaps matches TRBD1 (5 bases). Germline V gene data show CDR1 as KGHSH and CDR2 as LQKENI. The germline V and J ends were trimmed by 3 bases and 1 base, with 15 bases remaining between them. The CDR3 is 16 amino acids. The CDR3 spells CASSPGQGFGNYGYTF. As DNA, the CDR3 is TGTGCCAGCTCACCGGGGCAGGGATTCGGTAACTATGGCTACACCTTC. The full variable domain, rest sourced from reference TRBV18 and TRBJ1-2, is NAGVMQNPRHLVRRRGQEARLRCSPMKGHSHVYWYRQLPEEGLKFMVYLQKENIIDESGMPKERFSAEFPKEGPSILRIQQVVRGDSAAYFCASSPGQGFGNYGYTFGSGTRLTVV.

V gene TRBV28 combines with J gene TRBJ1-6; D is undetermined. Per the germline V gene, CDR1 is MDHEN and CDR2 is SYDVKM. V was pared by 7 bases and J by 3 bases, with 13 bases between. This CDR3 is 15 amino acids long. The CDR3 region has the DNA TGTGCCAGCACCATTGGGTCCCTCTATAATTCACCCCTCCACTTT. Amino acid sequence: CASTIGSLYNSPLHF.